The 14 T cell receptor beta chains listed next were all sequenced from one sample in a study of cytomegalovirus exposure and HLA in healthy donors. 60 Vbeta and 13 Jbeta primers were used in PCR. The protocol was immunoSEQ multiplex PCR, while the TCRdb copy is restricted to in-frame clones and leaves out a portion. This table has 150,000 to 200,000 clones, 79% appearing once. Sequencing was performed on PBMCs. Receptors were obtained from a man aged 35 to 55 in good health and CMV-seronegative.

This clone was counted a few times. The CDR3 region has the DNA TGTGCCTGGAGCGGAGGACTTAGGGATACGCAGTATTTT. It codes for CAWSGGLRDTQYF. This rearrangement joins TRBV30 to TRBJ2-3; the D gene is possibly TRBD2 (5 bases). In germline, CDR1 is GTSNPN, CDR2 SVGIG (reference sequence). Trimming cost V 3 bases and J 6 bases, with 13 bases left between them. CDR3 length equals 13 residues.

This chain joins TRBV30 and TRBJ2-5; 8 bases line up with TRBD2. With V trimmed by 7 bases and J by 5 bases, 6 bases remained unmatched. The CDR3 covers 12 residues. In germline, CDR1 is GTSNPN, CDR2 SVGIG (reference sequence). CDR3 sequence: CALDPGGETQYF. CDR3 coding DNA: TGTGCCTTAGACCCGGGGGGGGAGACCCAGTACTTC.

This clone was observed a handful of times. A read error may account for a junction end that differs from germline. V usage is TRBV5-1 and J usage is TRBJ2-6, with D possibly matching TRBD1 (7 bases). Germline CDR1 and CDR2: SGHRS and YFSETQ. CDR3 size: 21 residues. The CDR3 bases are TGCGCCAGCAGCTTGGTTGGTCAGGGGGGACCGGCGGTCGCTGGGGCCAACGGCCTGACTTTC. This gives the protein CASSLVGQGGPAVAGANGLTF.

This chain connects TRBV11-2 to TRBJ2-7, with a tentative D call TRBD2 (6 bases). Germline V lookup: CDR1 SGHAT, CDR2 FQNNGV. The V end was cut by 4 bases, the J end by 3 bases, with 16 bases between. This CDR3 comprises 15 residues. The CDR3 DNA reads TGTGCCAGCAGCTCGCCGGGTTCTAGCGTCTACGAGCAGTACTTC. Translating gives CASSSPGSSVYEQYF.

The gene calls are TRBV5-1 and TRBJ2-5; TRBD1 is a possible D gene (5 bases). The CDR3 spans 15 residues. CDR1 SGHRS and CDR2 YFSETQ come from the germline V gene. V was clipped by 2 bases and J by 0 bases, with 11 bases between them. The CDR3 sequence: CASSFAGMNQETQYF. The CDR3 DNA reads as TGCGCCAGCAGCTTCGCAGGGATGAACCAAGAGACCCAGTACTTC.

The genes are TRBV11-2 and TRBJ1-1; no clear D gene. Germline V gene sequence: CDR1 SGHAT, CDR2 FQNNGV. With 2 bases removed from V and 3 bases from J, the gap between germline ends came to 7 bases. CDR3 size: 13 residues. The DNA for the CDR3 is TGTGCCAGCAGCTTATACAGTTACACTGAAGCTTTCTTT. Translation: CASSLYSYTEAFF. The variable domain in full, completed from reference TRBV11-2 and TRBJ1-1, reads EAGVAQSPRYKIIEKRQSVAFWCNPISGHATLYWYQQILGQGPKLLIQFQNNGVVDDSQLPKDRFSAERLKGVDSTLKIQPAKLEDSAVYLCASSLYSYTEAFFGQGTRLTVV.

The CDR3 protein is CASSFNRGTGELFF. The CDR3 DNA is TGTGCCAGCAGCTTTAACAGGGGGACCGGGGAGCTGTTTTTT. The V gene is TRBV7-2, the J gene TRBJ2-2; 8 positions agree with TRBD1. The V segment lost 3 bases and the J segment 5 bases; nucleotides outside the gene matches: 2. The length of the CDR3 is 14 residues. Looked up from germline, CDR1 is SGHTA and CDR2 is FQGNSA.

The chain joins TRBV19 to TRBJ2-4; the D gene is possibly TRBD2 (6 bases). V was cut by 6 bases and J by 3 bases, with 21 bases left in between. The CDR3 consists of 17 residues. CDR1 and CDR2 from the germline V gene are LNHDA and SQIVND (reference sequence). This CDR3 reads CASRTSRDPRDKNIQYF. CDR3 sequence (DNA): TGTGCCAGTAGGACATCGCGGGACCCCAGGGACAAAAACATTCAGTACTTC.

A few counts support this clone. The rearrangement joins TRBV6-1 to TRBJ2-2; 9 nucleotides line up with TRBD2. The junction had 3 bases not matched to a gene; V was cut back by 2 bases and J by 5 bases. The CDR3 is made up of 15 amino acids. Germline V gene data show CDR1 as MNHNS and CDR2 as SASEGT. CDR3 amino acids: CASSERRGGTGELFF. CDR3 nucleotides: TGTGCCAGCAGTGAACGGCGGGGGGGAACCGGGGAGCTGTTTTTT.

As concerns this clone: At one end the junction does not follow the germline gene, possibly because of a read error. The chain employs TRBV28 and TRBJ2-7, with 13 bases aligning to TRBD2. CDR1 and CDR2 (germline): MDHEN, SYDVKM. The CDR3 sequence is 14 residues long. The CDR3 DNA sequence: TGTGCCAGCAGCCCCTCACGACTAGCGGGAGGCGGAGACTTC. This sequence encodes CASSPSRLAGGGDF. Drawing the rest from reference TRBV28 and TRBJ2-7, the complete variable domain is DVKVTQSSRYLVKRTGEKVFLECVQDMDHENMFWYRQDPGLGLRLIYFSYDVKMKEKGDIPEGYSVSREKKERFSLILESASTNQTSMYLCASSPSRLAGGGDFGPGTRLTVT.

V and J are TRBV6-5 and TRBJ2-7; a weak D match, TRBD1 (5 bases). This CDR3 contains 11 residues. CDR1 MNHEY and CDR2 SVGAGI come from the germline V gene. V was pared by 6 bases and J by 6 bases, with 9 bases between. The CDR3 reads CASRSRGEQYF. The CDR3 DNA follows: TGTGCCAGCAGGAGTAGGGGCGAGCAGTACTTC.

This sequence joins TRBV6-1 and TRBJ1-2; the D gene is possibly TRBD1 (5 bases). The CDR3 sequence is 12 residues long. Per germline, CDR1 MNHNS and CDR2 SASEGT. V lost 7 bases, J lost 7 bases, and 13 bases lay in between. The CDR3 bases are TGTGCCAGCACCCGGGTGGGGGGTGGCTACACCTTC. Amino acids: CASTRVGGGYTF.

This clone is medium-sized (0.01 to 0.1%) in the sample. The chain links TRBV5-1 to TRBJ1-5, with D maybe TRBD1 (6 bases). V lost 0 bases and J 8 bases, leaving 9 bases between the germline ends. Germline V lookup: CDR1 SGHRS, CDR2 YFSETQ. The CDR3 loop spans 13 amino acids. CDR3 region: CASSLEGDKPQHF. The CDR3 coding sequence is TGCGCCAGCAGCTTGGAAGGGGACAAGCCCCAGCATTTT.

Of note for this clone: Within the sample, other DNA sequences also encode this same CDR3. This chain uses TRBV5-6 with TRBJ2-7, with D tentatively TRBD2 (5 bases). Germline V gives CDR1 SGHDT, CDR2 YYEEEE. V was clipped by 3 bases and J by 3 bases, with 25 bases between them. The CDR3 is made up of 18 amino acids. This CDR3 reads CASSSPTTRTGPIYEQYF. CDR3 bases: TGTGCCAGCAGCTCGCCAACAACCAGGACTGGACCCATCTACGAGCAGTACTTC.